One sample yielded the 30 T cell receptor beta chains listed below, sequenced in a study of blood T cell repertoires in COVID-19. The repertoire was sequenced with immunoSEQ multiplex PCR; TCRdb's copy has only in-frame clones and lacks some. The sample contains 40,000 or so clones, roughly 89% of which appear only once. The sample consisted of peripheral blood. The receptors were gathered from a man aged 55 to 70 with active or convalescent COVID-19.

The chain carries TRBV5-1 and TRBJ2-7; tentative D call: TRBD2 (5 bases). The germline V gene has CDR1 SGHRS and CDR2 YFSETQ. Trimming shortened V by 1 base and J by 3 bases, and 14 bases separated the two germline ends. The CDR3 runs 15 residues. CDR3 region: CASSLLAPEFYEQYF. The DNA for the CDR3 is TGCGCCAGCAGCTTGCTAGCACCTGAATTCTACGAGCAGTACTTC. The full variable domain, its missing parts supplied by reference TRBV5-1 and TRBJ2-7, is KAGVTQTPRYLIKTRGQQVTLSCSPISGHRSVSWYQQTPGQGLQFLFEYFSETQRNKGNFPGRFSGRQFSNSRSEMNVSTLELGDSALYLCASSLLAPEFYEQYFGPGTRLTVT.

This rearrangement joins TRBV27 to TRBJ2-7; the D gene is possibly TRBD2 (7 bases). The length of the CDR3 is 13 residues. V was cut by 4 bases and J by 2 bases, with 9 bases left in between. Germline V gene lookup returns CDR1 MNHEY and CDR2 SMNVEV (reference sequence). This chain's CDR3 is CASSWGGPYEQYF. DNA for the CDR3: TGTGCCAGCAGTTGGGGGGGGCCCTACGAGCAGTACTTC.

The V and J genes are TRBV30 and TRBJ1-2; 9 bases are a match to TRBD1. The CDR3 is 15 amino acids. In germline, CDR1 is GTSNPN, CDR2 SVGIG (reference sequence). The V and J ends lost 2 bases and 1 base, in that order; junction bases with no gene match: 5. The CDR3, as DNA: TGTGCCTGGAGTTTTACGGACAGGGGTAACTATGGCTACACCTTC. Protein product: CAWSFTDRGNYGYTF. Full variable domain (outside the CDR3, taken from reference TRBV30 and TRBJ1-2): SQTIHQWPATLVQPVGSPLSLECTVEGTSNPNLYWYRQAAGRGLQLLFYSVGIGQISSEVPQNLSASRPQDRQFILSSKKLLLSDSGFYLCAWSFTDRGNYGYTFGSGTRLTVV.

This clone has just a few counts. CDR3 sequence (DNA): TGTGCCAGCAGCGTGGGCGGGATGACCTACAATGAGCAGTTCTTC. Its translation: CASSVGGMTYNEQFF. The chain couples TRBV9 to TRBJ2-1, with D maybe TRBD2 (6 bases). The germline gives CDR1 SGDLS, CDR2 YYNGEE. This CDR3 is built from 15 residues. V lost 2 bases and J 2 bases, leaving 11 bases between the germline ends.

This chain links TRBV19 with TRBJ1-6; D remains ambiguous. This CDR3 is built from 16 residues. V lost 4 bases, J lost 5 bases, and 15 bases lay in between. CDR1 LNHDA and CDR2 SQIVND come from the germline V gene (reference sequence). This CDR3 is CASSRPGAADNSPLHF. The CDR3 DNA reads as TGTGCCAGTAGTAGGCCAGGTGCAGCTGATAATTCACCCCTCCACTTT.

The genes are TRBV4-3 and TRBJ1-4, with D unresolved. The germline V gene has CDR1 LGHNA and CDR2 YSLEER. The germline V and J ends were trimmed by 1 base and 1 base, with 7 bases remaining between them. This CDR3 spans 15 amino acids. CDR3 amino acids: CASSQGGLTNEKLFF. The DNA of the CDR3 is TGCGCCAGCAGCCAAGGCGGTCTAACTAATGAAAAACTGTTTTTT.

The chain recombines TRBV6-5 with TRBJ1-2; TRBD1 might be the D (6 bases). The V end was cut by 3 bases, the J end by 5 bases, with 10 bases between. CDR3 length: 13 residues. Per the germline V gene, CDR1 is MNHEY and CDR2 is SVGAGI. The CDR3: CASSYGQSYGYTF. The DNA of the CDR3 is TGTGCCAGCAGTTATGGACAGTCGTATGGCTACACCTTC.

CDR3 nucleotide sequence: TGTGCCAGGGGACAGGGGTTATCCATGAACACTGAAGCTTTCTTT. Translated: CARGQGLSMNTEAFF. V and J are TRBV2 and TRBJ1-1, with 10 bases identical to TRBD1. Trimming removed 9 bases from V and 0 bases from J; junction bases left unmatched: 7. Looked up from germline, CDR1 is SNHLY and CDR2 is FYNNEI. There are 15 residues in the CDR3.

The chain is built from TRBV6-1 and TRBJ2-7, with D possibly TRBD1 on 6 matching bases. V was shortened by 2 bases and J by 6 bases, with 11 bases between the two germline ends. The CDR3 totals 13 residues. Germline V gene data show CDR1 as MNHNS and CDR2 as SASEGT. The chain's CDR3 is CASSEWGRPEQYF. The CDR3 nucleotides read TGTGCCAGCAGTGAATGGGGGCGCCCCGAGCAGTACTTC.

V is TRBV5-1 and J is TRBJ1-1; tentatively, D is TRBD1 (6 bases). V was trimmed by 2 bases and J by 5 bases, leaving 13 bases between them. The CDR3 totals 14 residues. Germline CDR1 is SGHRS and CDR2 is YFSETQ. CDR3 in amino acids: CASSFGNTGTEAFF. The CDR3 DNA follows: TGCGCCAGCAGCTTTGGGAACACAGGGACTGAAGCTTTCTTT.

This clone was observed once. J is TRBJ1-1 and V is TRBV5-1, with 7 positions matching TRBD1. Germline V lookup: CDR1 SGHRS, CDR2 YFSETQ. Trimming cost V 4 bases and J 6 bases; bases outside gene matches: 12. There are 15 residues in the CDR3. The CDR3 protein is CASSPATTGLAEAFF. For the CDR3, the DNA is TGCGCCAGCAGCCCCGCTACGACAGGGCTGGCTGAAGCTTTCTTT.

The chain uses TRBV7-8 and TRBJ2-1, with TRBD2 matching over 16 bases. Germline trimming cut 0 bases from V and 4 bases from J; bases unmatched to any gene: 9. Germline CDR1 SGHVS, CDR2 FQNEAQ. The CDR3 consists of 20 residues. CDR3 sequence: CASSLAQGLAGGPIYNEQFF. The DNA for the CDR3 is TGTGCCAGCAGCTTAGCTCAGGGACTAGCGGGAGGGCCTATTTACAATGAGCAGTTCTTC.

This chain uses TRBV28 with TRBJ1-6; D is ambiguous. The CDR3 spans 14 residues. CDR1 and CDR2 (germline): MDHEN, SYDVKM. V lost 7 bases to trimming and J lost 6 bases, with 13 bases between them. CDR3 loop: CASISTGANSPLHF. The CDR3 region has the DNA TGTGCCAGCATCTCGACGGGTGCTAATTCACCCCTCCACTTT.

This clone is a singleton in its sample. The chain is built from TRBV7-3 and TRBJ2-1, with 9 bases aligning to TRBD1. CDR3 size: 14 residues. Trimming removed 5 bases from V and 9 bases from J; junction bases left unmatched: 8. Germline V gene sequence: CDR1 SGHTA, CDR2 FQGTGA. The CDR3 reads CASSRGTGFVEQFF. The CDR3 DNA sequence: TGTGCCAGCAGCCGGGGGACAGGGTTTGTTGAGCAGTTCTTC.

The sample holds one count of this clone. The chain employs TRBV10-1 and TRBJ2-7, with 8 bases aligning to TRBD2. The CDR3 runs 15 residues. Germline loops: CDR1 WNHNN, CDR2 SYGVQD (reference sequence). The ends lost 3 bases at V and 1 base at J; junction bases unmatched: 5. The CDR3 here is CASSESGGTSYEQYF. The CDR3 DNA follows: TGCGCCAGCAGTGAATCGGGGGGGACATCCTACGAGCAGTACTTC.

The chain employs TRBV24-1 and TRBJ1-4; D gene ambiguous. Germline CDR1 reads KGHDR; CDR2 reads SFDVKD. The V and J ends lost 5 bases and 5 bases respectively, with 11 bases between them. This CDR3 comprises 14 residues. The CDR3 sequence is CATSAGDWNEKLFF. The CDR3 DNA sequence: TGTGCCACCAGTGCGGGAGATTGGAATGAAAAACTGTTTTTT.

The chain uses TRBV27 and TRBJ2-4; the D gene is possibly TRBD2 (6 bases). Germline CDR1 is MNHEY and CDR2 is SMNVEV (reference sequence). The V gene lost 2 bases and the J gene lost 8 bases, with 16 bases spanning the gap. This CDR3 comprises 15 residues. The CDR3, as DNA: TGTGCCAGCAGTTTAGGAGGGATGGGGATGGACATTCAGTACTTC. Translation: CASSLGGMGMDIQYF.

V is TRBV25-1 and J is TRBJ1-1; D not certain. Germline CDR1 and CDR2: MGHDK and SYGVNS. Between the trimmed V and J ends, which lost 4 bases and 4 bases, there was a span of 13 bases. The CDR3 covers 14 residues. CDR3 amino acids: CASSVKAASTEAFF. The CDR3, as DNA: TGTGCCAGCAGTGTTAAGGCGGCCAGCACTGAAGCTTTCTTT. Variable domain in full (rest from reference TRBV25-1 and TRBJ1-1): EADIYQTPRYLVIGTGKKITLECSQTMGHDKMYWYQQDPGMELHLIHYSYGVNSTEKGDLSSESTVSRIRTEHFPLTLESARPSHTSQYLCASSVKAASTEAFFGQGTRLTVV.

The sample holds one count of this clone. V usage is TRBV25-1 and J usage is TRBJ2-2; the D is unclear. CDR1 is MGHDK and CDR2 is SYGVNS in the germline V gene. The CDR3 consists of 15 residues. Trimming took 2 bases from V and 4 from J, leaving 11 bases between them. For the CDR3, the DNA is TGTGCCAGCAGTGAAAATCCCTCGGTCACCGGGGAGCTGTTTTTT. This encodes CASSENPSVTGELFF.

The chain joins TRBV11-3 to TRBJ2-1; D uncertain. There are 13 residues in the CDR3. Germline-derived CDR1 and CDR2 are SGHNT and YENEEA. The germline V and J ends were trimmed by 3 bases and 5 bases, with 8 bases remaining between them. The DNA of the CDR3 is TGTGCCAGCAGCTTGAGCGTGAACAATGAGCAGTTCTTC. It yields the protein CASSLSVNNEQFF.

This chain connects TRBV18 to TRBJ2-4; 8 bases align to TRBD1. Per the germline V gene, CDR1 is KGHSH and CDR2 is LQKENI. The CDR3 runs to 13 residues. The V gene end was trimmed by 2 bases and the J gene end by 6 bases; junction bases not matched to a gene: 0. DNA of the CDR3: TGTGCCAGCTCACCAGACAGGGGAAACATTCAGTACTTC. Its translation: CASSPDRGNIQYF.

This clone appeared a single time. This CDR3 reads CASSRAGGFYEQYF. CDR3 bases: TGTGCCAGCAGCCGAGCGGGGGGATTCTACGAGCAGTACTTC. The chain uses TRBV14 and TRBJ2-7, with 9 positions matching TRBD2. Germline V lookup: CDR1 SGHDN, CDR2 FVKESK. Trimming at V came to 4 bases and at J to 3 bases, leaving 4 bases not matched to a gene. There are 14 residues in the CDR3. Using reference TRBV14 and TRBJ2-7 for the parts outside the CDR3, the full variable domain is EAGVTQFPSHSVIEKGQTVTLRCDPISGHDNLYWYRRVMGKEIKFLLHFVKESKQDESGMPNNRFLAERTGGTYSTLKVQPAELEDSGVYFCASSRAGGFYEQYFGPGTRLTVT.

The rearrangement links TRBV5-1 to TRBJ2-1, with 8 positions matching TRBD2. In germline, CDR1 is SGHRS, CDR2 YFSETQ. V shed 4 bases and J 6 bases; nucleotides not matched to a gene: 3. The CDR3 is made up of 13 amino acids. The CDR3 region has the DNA TGCGCCAGCAGCCGGGAGGGTATCAATGAGCAGTTCTTC. Translating gives CASSREGINEQFF.

The V and J genes are TRBV6-5 and TRBJ2-2, with D possibly being TRBD1 (5 bases). CDR3 size: 16 residues. Germline V gene lookup returns CDR1 MNHEY and CDR2 SVGAGI. The V end was cut by 2 bases, the J end by 0 bases, with 10 bases between. The CDR3 region has the DNA TGTGCCAGCAGTTACAGGGGTCTTGCGAACACCGGGGAGCTGTTTTTT. Protein: CASSYRGLANTGELFF.

The rearrangement uses TRBV6-6 and TRBJ1-1; no firm D call. CDR1 is MNHNY and CDR2 is SVGAGI in the germline V gene (reference sequence). The V gene lost 2 bases and the J gene lost 1 base, with 14 bases spanning the gap. The CDR3 runs 16 residues. The CDR3 DNA reads as TGTGCCAGCAGTTACATGGCGCGGGCCTCGAACACTGAAGCTTTCTTT. Its translation: CASSYMARASNTEAFF.

The chain's CDR3 is CASSLLGLAGGPNTGELFF. In nucleotides, the CDR3 is TGTGCCAGCAGTTTATTGGGACTAGCGGGAGGGCCGAACACCGGGGAGCTGTTTTTT. The chain combines TRBV27 with TRBJ2-2; 16 positions match TRBD2. CDR1 is MNHEY, CDR2 SMNVEV, per germline (reference sequence). Trimming removed 1 base from V and 0 bases from J; junction bases left unmatched: 2. The CDR3 has 19 amino acids.

J is TRBJ2-5 and V is TRBV5-1; a possible D gene is TRBD1 (5 bases). Trimming removed 8 bases at V and 5 bases at J, with 16 bases between. Germline V lookup: CDR1 SGHRS, CDR2 YFSETQ. The CDR3 sequence is 13 residues long. The DNA for the CDR3 is TGCGCCAGTGGGGCCGGGCCTGTGGAGACCCAGTACTTC. Protein: CASGAGPVETQYF. The variable domain in full, with the rest retrieved from reference TRBV5-1 and TRBJ2-5, is KAGVTQTPRYLIKTRGQQVTLSCSPISGHRSVSWYQQTPGQGLQFLFEYFSETQRNKGNFPGRFSGRQFSNSRSEMNVSTLELGDSALYLCASGAGPVETQYFGPGTRLLVL.

This clone was seen just once. The V gene is TRBV11-2, the J gene TRBJ1-2; D gene uncertain. With 2 bases removed from V and 7 bases from J, the gap between germline ends came to 11 bases. This CDR3 comprises 13 residues. Germline CDR1 reads SGHAT; CDR2 reads FQNNGV. The CDR3 region is CASSLSPVIGYTF. The CDR3 DNA is TGTGCCAGCAGCTTATCCCCAGTGATTGGCTACACCTTC.

The V call is TRBV10-2, the J call TRBJ2-3; weak D call: TRBD2 (6 bases). Trimming removed 2 bases at V and 4 bases at J, with 10 bases between. CDR3 length: 14 residues. Germline values: CDR1 WSHSY, CDR2 SAAADI. In nucleotides, the CDR3 is TGCGCCAGCAGTGAGGGGGGGTCCTCAGATACGCAGTATTTT. This encodes CASSEGGSSDTQYF.

This chain uses TRBV14 with TRBJ2-1, with TRBD2 matching 8 bases. The germline gives CDR1 SGHDN, CDR2 FVKESK. The V and J ends lost 9 bases and 7 bases, in that order; junction bases with no gene match: 17. The CDR3 loop spans 16 amino acids. The CDR3 spells CARAPPEVAGLNEQFF. The CDR3 nucleotides are TGTGCCAGAGCACCCCCTGAAGTAGCGGGATTGAATGAGCAGTTCTTC.